The 29 T cell receptor beta chains below all came from one sample that was sequenced in a study of T-cell memory formation after mild COVID-19. TCRdb reprocessed the 5' RACE reads with MiXCR, giving one entry per CDR3 protein. The data contain about 410,000 distinct CDR3 sequences, about 22% of them singletons. The sequenced sample consisted of PBMCs or a T cell subset sorted from them (not recorded which). The receptors shown here come from an adult woman who had mild COVID-19 (a few samples of this study predate the infection). Cell type and time point are not known.

This clonotype was observed a few times. One junction end disagrees with the germline gene, perhaps due to a read error. This sequence joins TRBV7-9 and TRBJ1-1; 8 bases line up with TRBD1. Germline loops: CDR1 SEHNR, CDR2 FQNEAQ (reference sequence). The CDR3 consists of 15 residues. CDR3 sequence: CASSPSHEVTGVREF. DNA of the CDR3: TGTGCCAGCAGCCCTAGTCACGAGGTGACAGGGGTAAGAGAATTT. The full variable domain, completed using reference TRBV7-9 and TRBJ1-1, is DTGVSQNPRHKITKRGQNVTFRCDPISEHNRLYWYRQTLGQGPEFLTYFQNEAQLEKSRLLSDRFSAERPKGSFSTLEIQRTEQGDSAMYLCASSPSHEVTGVREFGQGTRLTVV.

This clonotype was picked up a small number of times. The rearrangement links TRBV7-9 to TRBJ2-7, with 11 bases lining up with TRBD2. The CDR3 spans 15 residues. V gave up 5 bases and J gave up 3 bases; unmatched junction bases: 6. Germline V gives CDR1 SEHNR, CDR2 FQNEAQ (reference sequence). The CDR3 DNA reads as TGTGCCAGCAGCGAGGGACTAGCGGTACTCTACGAGCAGTACTTC. It encodes CASSEGLAVLYEQYF.

The chain employs TRBV30 and TRBJ1-1; 9 bases are shared with TRBD1. V lost 6 bases to trimming and J lost 7 bases; unmatched junction nucleotides: 6. The CDR3 is 12 amino acids. Germline V lookup: CDR1 GTSNPN, CDR2 SVGIG (reference sequence). CDR3 protein: CACWTGEYEAFF. CDR3 DNA: TGTGCCTGCTGGACAGGGGAGTATGAAGCTTTCTTT.

The CDR3 DNA reads as TGCAGCGCAAATCCAGGGGGCGATGAGCAGTTCTTC. Translating gives CSANPGGDEQFF. The chain uses TRBV29-1 and TRBJ2-1; TRBD1 agrees at 8 bases. Germline CDR1 is SQVTM and CDR2 is ANQGSEA. V lost 7 bases, J lost 8 bases, and 7 bases stayed unmatched. The CDR3 has 12 amino acids.

This chain links TRBV7-2 with TRBJ1-4, with D tentatively TRBD1 (5 bases). Trimming left V 5 bases short and J 2 bases short, with 18 bases between. This CDR3 has 17 amino acids. The germline V gene has CDR1 SGHTA and CDR2 FQGNSA. The chain's CDR3 is CASSVSPDSRTNEKLFF. The CDR3 coding sequence is TGTGCCAGCAGCGTCAGTCCTGACAGCCGGACTAATGAAAAACTGTTTTTT.

The rearrangement links TRBV20-1 to TRBJ2-7, with D perhaps TRBD2 (5 bases). The CDR3 covers 15 residues. Germline CDR1 DFQATT, CDR2 SNEGSKA (reference sequence). With 1 base removed from V and 2 bases from J, the gap between germline ends came to 15 bases. The CDR3 nucleotides read TGCAGTGCTAGAGCCGGCCTAGCTGCTACCTACGAGCAGTACTTC. As protein: CSARAGLAATYEQYF.

This sequence joins TRBV6-6 and TRBJ2-7; 7 bases align to TRBD1. V lost 0 bases, J lost 5 bases, and 13 bases stayed unmatched. CDR1 MNHNY and CDR2 SVGAGI come from the germline V gene (reference sequence). The CDR3 is made up of 17 amino acids. This chain's CDR3 is CASSYSGPQGVYHEQYF. Here the CDR3 DNA reads TGTGCCAGCAGTTACTCGGGGCCCCAGGGGGTTTACCACGAGCAGTACTTC.

The genes are TRBV29-1 and TRBJ2-2; D is ambiguous. CDR1 and CDR2 from the germline V gene are SQVTM and ANQGSEA. The length of the CDR3 is 12 residues. V gave up 2 bases and J gave up 6 bases, with 7 bases separating them. The CDR3 reads CSVERIPGELFF. The CDR3 DNA is TGCAGCGTTGAACGGATTCCCGGGGAGCTGTTTTTT.

The rearrangement uses TRBV4-3 and TRBJ2-7; tentatively, D is TRBD2 (6 bases). Germline V gene lookup returns CDR1 LGHNA and CDR2 YSLEER. V lost 3 bases, J lost 7 bases, and 16 bases lay in between. This CDR3 has 14 amino acids. CDR3 DNA: TGCGCCAGCAGCCAGGCCGGGGGAGCGGGTGAGCAGTACTTC. It encodes CASSQAGGAGEQYF.

The chain has TRBV2 and TRBJ2-7; D is uncertain. CDR3 length: 12 amino acids. V dropped 7 bases and J dropped 6 bases, with 13 bases sitting between them. The germline gives CDR1 SNHLY, CDR2 FYNNEI. The CDR3 DNA is TGTGCCAGCATAAAGGTGGGCTCCGAGCAGTACTTC. Translating gives CASIKVGSEQYF.

This clonotype was found a few times. V gene TRBV7-8 combines with J gene TRBJ2-7; D is possibly TRBD1 (7 bases). CDR3 length: 16 amino acids. V lost 7 bases and J 3 bases, leaving 22 bases between the germline ends. CDR1 is SGHVS, CDR2 FQNEAQ, per germline. CDR3 sequence: CASIPQGGGTDYEQYF. Here the CDR3 DNA reads TGTGCCAGCATCCCGCAAGGTGGCGGGACAGACTACGAGCAGTACTTC.

The sample holds many counts of this clonotype. V is TRBV18 and J is TRBJ1-1; no definite D call. This CDR3 comprises 13 residues. V shed 2 bases and J shed 0 bases, with 4 bases lying between them. Germline V gene data show CDR1 as KGHSH and CDR2 as LQKENI. The CDR3 region has the DNA TGTGCCAGCTCACCAGGGTTGAACACTGAAGCTTTCTTT. This sequence encodes CASSPGLNTEAFF. The full variable domain, its missing parts supplied by reference TRBV18 and TRBJ1-1, is NAGVMQNPRHLVRRRGQEARLRCSPMKGHSHVYWYRQLPEEGLKFMVYLQKENIIDESGMPKERFSAEFPKEGPSILRIQQVVRGDSAAYFCASSPGLNTEAFFGQGTRLTVV.

The chain joins TRBV11-3 to TRBJ2-3, with TRBD2 matching over 14 bases. The CDR3 sequence is 17 residues long. V was clipped by 5 bases and J by 4 bases; unmatched bases: 8. Germline V gives CDR1 SGHNT, CDR2 YENEEA. The CDR3 loop reads CASSTGTSGGPSDTQYF. The CDR3 DNA reads TGTGCCAGCAGCACAGGGACTAGCGGGGGACCTTCAGATACGCAGTATTTT.

This clonotype was counted only a few times. The chain combines TRBV7-6 with TRBJ2-2; tentatively, D is TRBD2 (5 bases). Trimming removed 5 bases from V and 1 base from J, with 11 bases in between. The CDR3 spans 15 residues. Germline loops: CDR1 SGHVS, CDR2 FNYEAQ. In DNA, the CDR3 is TGTGCCAGCAGCACCGCAGGAGGGAACACCGGGGAGCTGTTTTTT. This encodes CASSTAGGNTGELFF.

Only a few counts were recorded for this clonotype. The rearrangement uses TRBV3-1 and TRBJ2-5; D not certain. V lost 5 bases and J lost 2, with 18 bases in between. Germline V lookup: CDR1 LGHDT, CDR2 YNNKEL (reference sequence). The CDR3 is made up of 16 amino acids. In DNA, the CDR3 is TGTGCCAGCAGCGAAGGGCTTCTTGCCTTTCAAGAGACCCAGTACTTC. This translates into CASSEGLLAFQETQYF.

There are a few counts of this clonotype. The genes are TRBV20-1 and TRBJ2-7; 9 bases match TRBD1. This CDR3 is built from 14 residues. The V and J ends lost 6 bases and 5 bases, in that order; junction bases with no gene match: 11. The germline CDR1 and CDR2 sequences are DFQATT and SNEGSKA (reference sequence). DNA for the CDR3: TGCAGTGCACCGAAGCGGGACAGGGTCCACGAGCAGTACTTC. It yields the protein CSAPKRDRVHEQYF.

This clonotype appeared a few times. This chain's CDR3 is CASSLLAGGPETQYF. DNA for the CDR3: TGTGCCAGCAGCTTATTAGCGGGGGGGCCGGAGACCCAGTACTTC. The chain has TRBV7-6 and TRBJ2-5; 11 bases fit TRBD2. This CDR3 is built from 15 residues. Germline CDR1 and CDR2: SGHVS and FNYEAQ. The J segment lost 5 bases and the V segment lost 2 bases, leaving 4 bases of the junction unmatched.

This clonotype appeared a few times. The chain joins TRBV20-1 to TRBJ1-1; TRBD1 matches 9 bases. CDR1 and CDR2 from the germline V gene are DFQATT and SNEGSKA (reference sequence). The CDR3 runs 15 residues. This CDR3 is CRPRISDRGGSEAFF. CDR3 nucleotides: TGCAGACCAAGGATTTCGGACAGGGGAGGCTCTGAAGCTTTCTTT.

This chain connects TRBV4-1 to TRBJ2-5, with D unclear. This CDR3 is 13 amino acids long. The V end lost 1 base, the J end lost 3 bases, and 6 bases lay between the germline ends. CDR1 is MGHRA and CDR2 is YSYEKL in the germline V gene. CDR3 protein: CASSQVREETQYF. The CDR3, as DNA: TGCGCCAGCAGCCAAGTTCGGGAAGAGACCCAGTACTTC.

This clonotype has a count of ten or more. The rearrangement uses TRBV24-1 and TRBJ2-2; 9 bases are a match to TRBD2. Germline loops: CDR1 KGHDR, CDR2 SFDVKD. There are 15 residues in the CDR3. After removal of 9 bases from V and 1 base from J, the junction contained 5 bases not matched to a gene. The CDR3 region has the DNA TGTGCCACCGAGCAGACTAGCGGGAACACCGGGGAGCTGTTTTTT. It encodes CATEQTSGNTGELFF.

In this sample, this clonotype turned up a few times. The chain couples TRBV7-3 to TRBJ2-7; no firm D call. CDR1 SGHTA and CDR2 FQGTGA come from the germline V gene. The ends were cut back, 1 base at V and 5 bases at J, with 9 bases in the middle. The CDR3 covers 13 residues. The CDR3 is CASSLILGNEQYF. The CDR3 DNA is TGTGCCAGCAGCTTAATTCTGGGGAACGAGCAGTACTTC.

This clonotype came up a few times. The V and J genes are TRBV27 and TRBJ2-5, with TRBD2 identical over 11 bases. Germline CDR1 is MNHEY and CDR2 is SMNVEV (reference sequence). The length of the CDR3 is 15 residues. J lost 5 bases, V lost 5 bases, and 7 bases had no gene match. The chain's CDR3 is CASSMGLAAGETQYF. The CDR3 DNA sequence: TGTGCCAGCAGTATGGGACTAGCGGCGGGGGAGACCCAGTACTTC.

This clonotype was picked up a small number of times. The chain links TRBV5-5 to TRBJ1-3; 8 bases are a match to TRBD1. Germline trimming cut 3 bases from V and 0 bases from J; bases unmatched to any gene: 5. The CDR3 spans 16 residues. CDR1 and CDR2 from the germline V gene are SGHKS and YYEKEE (reference sequence). Here the CDR3 reads CASSYGQGISGNTIYF. As DNA, the CDR3 is TGTGCCAGCAGCTATGGACAGGGCATCTCTGGAAACACCATATATTTT.

This clonotype was recorded a few times. The chain joins TRBV12-3 or TRBV12-4 to TRBJ1-3; 7 bases line up with TRBD1. V gave up 5 bases and J gave up 0 bases; unmatched junction bases: 1. This CDR3 contains 14 residues. The CDR3 sequence: CASSPGGSGNTIYF. CDR3 sequence (DNA): TGTGCCAGCAGTCCAGGGGGCTCTGGAAACACCATATATTTT.

This clonotype appeared many times. The V and J genes are TRBV12-3 or TRBV12-4 and TRBJ2-2; maybe TRBD2 (6 bases). Trimming took 3 bases from V and 5 from J, leaving 13 bases between them. The CDR3 sequence is 15 residues long. The CDR3 here is CASSFLTGGTGELFF. The DNA for the CDR3 is TGTGCCAGCAGTTTTCTTACAGGAGGGACCGGGGAGCTGTTTTTT.

V gene TRBV20-1 combines with J gene TRBJ2-1, with a weak D call TRBD2 (5 bases). The ends were cut back, 3 bases at V and 4 bases at J, with 19 bases in the middle. CDR3 size: 16 residues. The germline V gene encodes CDR1 DFQATT and CDR2 SNEGSKA (reference sequence). DNA for the CDR3: TGCAGTGCTAGGGGATTTCAGGCGGGTGATTACAATGAGCAGTTCTTC. It yields the protein CSARGFQAGDYNEQFF.

In its sample, this clonotype was seen a few times. The chain recombines TRBV4-3 with TRBJ2-5, with 8 nucleotides matching TRBD2. J was trimmed by 5 bases and V by 3 bases; bases with no gene match: 5. CDR3 length: 14 amino acids. Germline lookup yields CDR1 LGHNA and CDR2 YSLEER. The DNA of the CDR3 is TGCGCCAGCAGCCAGGCCGGGACTAGGGAGACCCAGTACTTC. As protein: CASSQAGTRETQYF.

This clonotype was seen more than once but under ten times. This rearrangement joins TRBV2 to TRBJ2-7; perhaps TRBD2 as D (5 bases). Germline V gene lookup returns CDR1 SNHLY and CDR2 FYNNEI. The germline V and J ends were trimmed by 8 bases and 1 base, with 9 bases remaining between them. CDR3 length: 12 amino acids. The CDR3 nucleotides read TGTGCCAGCGGGGAGCGGTCCTACGAGCAGTACTTC. Residues: CASGERSYEQYF.

The genes are TRBV19 and TRBJ2-1, with 8 bases matching TRBD1. The CDR3 is 13 amino acids. V was clipped by 6 bases and J by 6 bases; unmatched bases: 4. CDR1 LNHDA and CDR2 SQIVND come from the germline V gene (reference sequence). The CDR3 here is CASSEGQVNEQFF. The CDR3 coding sequence is TGTGCCAGTAGCGAGGGACAGGTCAATGAGCAGTTCTTC.